This T cell receptor beta chain was sequenced in a study of CD8+CD57+ T cells in acquired aplastic anemia. Looking at the study overall: Quantities of DNA derived from sorted CD4+ and CD8+ cells averaged about 3.2 ug. General observations from the study: There were twenty-nine CD8+ CDR3 sequences that occurred in both patients and controls.

As regards this clonotype: Its antigen is not known. The CDR3 ends on some other residue instead of the conserved phenylalanine or tryptophan, so this is likely a read error. The limits of the CDR3 on the DNA are not certain, so only TCRdb's listed CDR3 is given.

Genomic DNA served as template for TCR beta VDJ and CDR3 profiling. One entry per CDR3 protein results from TCRdb running MiXCR on the reads. Of about 420,000 distinct CDR3 sequences detected, around 68% appear once; the ten largest clones hold approximately 3.8%. The CDR3 contains 14 residues when both ends are counted. Germline values: CDR1 SNHLY, CDR2 FYNNEI. The TCR was taken from a human donor in good health, serving as a control. Sequenced input: sorted CD4+, CD8+, or CD8+CD57+ T cells (not recorded which) from PBMCs. The gene calls are TRBV2 and TRBJ1-1; the listed D gene, TRBD1, was not tested against the DNA. The CDR3 sequence: CASSAQVQCSEAFC.